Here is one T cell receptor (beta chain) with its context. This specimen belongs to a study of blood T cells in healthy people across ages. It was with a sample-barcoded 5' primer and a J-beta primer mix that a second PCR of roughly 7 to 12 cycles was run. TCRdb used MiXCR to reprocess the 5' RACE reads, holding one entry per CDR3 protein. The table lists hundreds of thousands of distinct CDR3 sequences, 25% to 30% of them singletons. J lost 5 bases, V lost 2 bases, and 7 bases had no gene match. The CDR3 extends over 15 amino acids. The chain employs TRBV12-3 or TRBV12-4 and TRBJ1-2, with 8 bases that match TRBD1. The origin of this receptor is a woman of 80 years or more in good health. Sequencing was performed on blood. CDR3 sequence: CASSLMSDRVYGYTF. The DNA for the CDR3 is TGTGCCAGCAGTTTAATGTCGGACAGGGTATATGGCTACACCTTC.